The clone carrying this T cell receptor beta chain has at least ten counts. Its specificity is unknown. This sample is part of a study of beta chain features in type 1 diabetes. V was pared by 2 bases and J by 2 bases, with 7 bases between. The germline V gene has CDR1 GTSNPN and CDR2 SVGIG (reference sequence). CDR3 length equals 13 residues. Points from the study as a whole: In comparison with healthy donors, patients had naive, central memory and Treg TCRB repertoires that appeared more similar.

The isolated RNA, all of it, was reverse transcribed, so expressed TCRB transcripts were what got sequenced. Clones were sequenced by immunoSEQ multiplex PCR, and TCRdb holds only the in-frame ones, with some missing. The repertoire holds about 140,000 clones, with 6.9% as singletons. Sequenced input: central memory CD4+ T cells from blood. The TCR sequence derives from a woman in her twenties or thirties in good health. V gene TRBV30 combines with J gene TRBJ2-1, with D uncertain. The CDR3 is CAWSRATYNEQFF. As DNA, the CDR3 is TGTGCCTGGAGTCGCGCAACCTACAATGAGCAGTTCTTC.